This section outlines one TCR beta chain sequence together with its context. The antigen is unknown. The data were obtained in a study of T-cell reconstitution after alpha-beta-depleted transplantation in children. Study-wide results and caveats: In some patients, recipient T cells and intrathymic progenitors surviving conditioning explained high day-60 diversity.

For TCRbeta, the library was prepared with unique molecular identifiers. MiXCR, applied by TCRdb to the PCR reads, yields one record per CDR3 protein. The sample records 540,000 or so distinct CDR3 sequences, 20% to 25% being singletons. The TCR sequence derives from a boy under two years old who had a stem cell transplant for acute myeloid leukemia, so the T cells may come from the graft donor. The sample here was PBMCs, mostly from graft donor cells, taken 360 days after TCRalphabeta/CD19-depleted stem cell transplant.

This CDR3 is CSAKTGRSLTGELFF. Written as DNA, the CDR3 is TGCAGTGCTAAAACTGGACGGAGCCTCACCGGGGAGCTGTTTTTT. The chain combines TRBV20-1 with TRBJ2-2; D unresolved. This CDR3 contains 15 residues. Germline CDR1 is DFQATT and CDR2 is SNEGSKA (reference sequence). Between the trimmed V and J ends, which lost 4 bases and 4 bases, there was a span of 16 bases.